This entry lists 28 T cell receptor beta chains sequenced from one sample in a study of shared clonotypes between healthy human individuals. TCRdb's copy holds only in-frame clones and misses some; the assay was immunoSEQ multiplex PCR. The sample consists of a few million clones, more than 85% of them appearing once. The sample taken for sequencing was naive CD4+ T cells from PBMCs. Subset defined: CD45RA+ positively selected. These receptors came from a man aged 18 to 29 in good health. Some clones in this sample may be carry-over from other donors' samples.

The rearrangement links TRBV28 to TRBJ1-4; 7 bases agree with TRBD1. In germline, CDR1 is MDHEN, CDR2 SYDVKM. Trimming removed 4 bases from V and 8 bases from J; junction bases left unmatched: 7. The CDR3 runs 14 residues. For the CDR3, the DNA is TGTGCCAGCAGTTCGACAGGGATGGTCGAAAAACTGTTTTTT. Residues: CASSSTGMVEKLFF.

The CDR3 sequence is CASSGTGMTGKQYF. The CDR3 DNA follows: TGTGCCAGCAGCGGGACAGGGATGACGGGCAAGCAGTACTTC. V usage is TRBV6-5 and J usage is TRBJ2-7; 9 nucleotides agree with TRBD1. Germline V gene data show CDR1 as MNHEY and CDR2 as SVGAGI. The CDR3 length is 14 residues. V shed 6 bases and J 8 bases; nucleotides not matched to a gene: 11.

The chain uses TRBV7-2 and TRBJ2-2; D uncertain. Per germline, CDR1 SGHTA and CDR2 FQGNSA. V gave up 5 bases and J gave up 1 base, with 5 bases separating them. This CDR3 spans 13 amino acids. In nucleotides, the CDR3 is TGTGCCAGCAGCCCAGGGAACACCGGGGAGCTGTTTTTT. It translates to CASSPGNTGELFF.

There are a few counts of this clone. This sequence joins TRBV7-9 and TRBJ2-5; D possibly corresponds to TRBD1 (6 bases). CDR1 and CDR2 from the germline V gene are SEHNR and FQNEAQ (reference sequence). The CDR3 sequence is 13 residues long. V lost 4 bases and J 8 bases, leaving 14 bases between the germline ends. The CDR3, as DNA: TGTGCCAGCAGCTCAGGACAGTCAGAAACCCAGTACTTC. This sequence encodes CASSSGQSETQYF.

The chain couples TRBV7-3 to TRBJ1-5; D remains ambiguous. V lost 2 bases to trimming and J lost 7 bases, with 6 bases between them. CDR1 is SGHTA and CDR2 is FQGTGA in the germline V gene. The CDR3 is made up of 12 amino acids. CDR3 amino acids: CASSLAGQPQHF. CDR3 DNA: TGTGCCAGCAGCTTAGCAGGACAGCCCCAGCATTTT.

V gene TRBV27 combines with J gene TRBJ2-7; the D gene could be TRBD1 or TRBD2 (5 bases each). From germline, CDR1 is MNHEY and CDR2 SMNVEV (reference sequence). This CDR3 is 14 amino acids long. V was clipped by 2 bases and J by 9 bases, with 17 bases between them. The CDR3 DNA reads as TGTGCCAGCAGTTTACGGGACGGAACTTCAGGGCAGTACTTC. Amino acid sequence: CASSLRDGTSGQYF.

In regard to this clone: At the DNA level, this CDR3 is encoded by other sequences in the same sample as well. The CDR3 region is CASSLVRANEQFF. As DNA, the CDR3 is TGTGCCAGCAGCTTAGTCAGGGCCAATGAGCAGTTCTTC. This chain connects TRBV7-2 to TRBJ2-1; possible D gene TRBD1, 5 bases. From germline, CDR1 is SGHTA and CDR2 FQGNSA. This CDR3 contains 13 residues. With 1 base removed from V and 6 bases from J, the gap between germline ends came to 7 bases.

The chain is built from TRBV5-1 and TRBJ2-1, with 9 positions matching TRBD2. Germline V gives CDR1 SGHRS, CDR2 YFSETQ. Unmatched junction bases numbered 17, after V lost 3 bases and J lost 1 base. This CDR3 is built from 20 residues. The CDR3 spells CASSSRFRASGDLSYNEQFF. In DNA, the CDR3 is TGCGCCAGCAGCTCCCGGTTTAGGGCTAGCGGGGACCTATCCTACAATGAGCAGTTCTTC.

The rearrangement uses TRBV6-1 and TRBJ1-5, with 8 bases matching TRBD1. CDR1 is MNHNS, CDR2 SASEGT, per germline. V lost 6 bases to trimming and J lost 11 bases; unmatched junction nucleotides: 6. CDR3 length equals 12 residues. Here the CDR3 DNA reads TGTGCCAGCAGGGCCTCAGGGGGCACCCAGCATTTT. Translating it yields CASRASGGTQHF.

Turning to this clone: Other DNA sequences from this sample encode an identical CDR3 as well. This chain joins TRBV5-4 and TRBJ2-1; 7 bases line up with TRBD1. Looked up from germline, CDR1 is SGHNT and CDR2 is YYREEE (reference sequence). The CDR3 loop spans 15 amino acids. Germline trimming cut 0 bases from V and 1 base from J; bases unmatched to any gene: 1. CDR3 bases: TGTGCCAGCAGCTTGGACAGGGGATCCTACAATGAGCAGTTCTTC. Translating gives CASSLDRGSYNEQFF.

This clone appeared once. Written as DNA, the CDR3 is TGTGCCAGCAGCCCCTCTCGGGGCAGGGTAGTTGAAAAACTGTTTTTT. Its protein product is CASSPSRGRVVEKLFF. The chain combines TRBV7-9 with TRBJ1-4, with D possibly matching TRBD1 (5 bases). The V gene lost 5 bases and the J gene lost 7 bases, with 20 bases spanning the gap. The CDR3 extends over 16 amino acids. Germline V gene lookup returns CDR1 SEHNR and CDR2 FQNEAQ (reference sequence).

The V and J genes are TRBV9 and TRBJ2-3; 7 nucleotides line up with TRBD2. V trimming: 0 bases; J trimming: 0 bases; junction bases outside the gene matches: 10. The CDR3 has 18 residues. CDR1 is SGDLS, CDR2 YYNGEE, per germline. The CDR3 region has the DNA TGTGCCAGCAGCGTAGTACCGGCTAGCGGTACTAGCACAGATACGCAGTATTTT. Protein: CASSVVPASGTSTDTQYF. Based on the CDR3 plus reference TRBV9 and TRBJ2-3, the full variable domain is DSGVTQTPKHLITATGQRVTLRCSPRSGDLSVYWYQQSLDQGLQFLIQYYNGEERAKGNILERFSAQQFPDLHSELNLSSLELGDSALYFCASSVVPASGTSTDTQYFGPGTRLTVL.

The chain joins TRBV5-4 to TRBJ2-1; TRBD2 aligns across 13 bases. The CDR3 extends over 17 amino acids. Trimming cost V 0 bases and J 7 bases; bases outside gene matches: 7. Per germline, CDR1 SGHNT and CDR2 YYREEE (reference sequence). CDR3 sequence (DNA): TGTGCCAGCAGCTTGGGAGGGACTAGCGGGAAAGGGAATGAGCAGTTCTTC. Residues: CASSLGGTSGKGNEQFF.

The V gene is TRBV28, the J gene TRBJ1-2; TRBD1 is a possible D gene (6 bases). Germline assignment: CDR1 MDHEN and CDR2 SYDVKM. The germline V and J ends were trimmed by 7 bases and 2 bases, with 11 bases remaining between them. This CDR3 region has 13 residues. This CDR3 reads CASTSQGNYGYTF. CDR3 DNA: TGTGCCAGCACCTCCCAGGGGAACTATGGCTACACCTTC.

This chain joins TRBV18 and TRBJ2-7; no firm D call. The V gene's germline CDR1 is KGHSH and CDR2 LQKENI. Trimming shortened V by 6 bases and J by 0 bases, and 3 bases separated the two germline ends. The CDR3 spans 11 residues. The CDR3 reads CASSGSYEQYF. DNA of the CDR3: TGTGCCAGCTCGGGCTCCTACGAGCAGTACTTC.

Notes on this clone: This sample includes further DNA sequences coding for the same CDR3. The rearrangement uses TRBV20-1 and TRBJ2-1; 9 bases map to TRBD2. Germline-derived CDR1 and CDR2 are DFQATT and SNEGSKA (reference sequence). The CDR3 covers 11 residues. Trimming at V came to 3 bases and at J to 10 bases, leaving 1 base not matched to a gene. Here the CDR3 reads CSARREGEQFF. CDR3 nucleotides: TGCAGTGCTAGGCGGGAGGGGGAGCAGTTCTTC.

CDR3 nucleotide sequence: TGCGCCAGCAGCCCCGACTTAATAGCTGAAGCTTTCTTT. This translates into CASSPDLIAEAFF. The chain has TRBV5-1 and TRBJ1-1; D is ambiguous. V lost 4 bases and J 6 bases, leaving 13 bases between the germline ends. Germline CDR1 and CDR2: SGHRS and YFSETQ. The CDR3 extends over 13 amino acids.

The V call is TRBV5-6, the J call TRBJ2-1; D remains unclear. With 4 bases removed from V and 0 bases from J, the gap between germline ends came to 11 bases. CDR3 length: 15 amino acids. Germline V gene sequence: CDR1 SGHDT, CDR2 YYEEEE. CDR3 in DNA: TGTGCCAGCAGCAAAGGACCAAGCTCCTACAATGAGCAGTTCTTC. Encoded protein: CASSKGPSSYNEQFF.

The chain employs TRBV28 and TRBJ2-5; perhaps TRBD1 as D (6 bases). V lost 7 bases and J lost 4, with 19 bases in between. CDR1 MDHEN and CDR2 SYDVKM come from the germline V gene. The CDR3 length is 15 residues. CDR3 sequence: CASTPPQGMGETQYF. The CDR3 DNA reads TGTGCCAGCACCCCCCCGCAGGGGATGGGAGAGACCCAGTACTTC.

The CDR3 region has the DNA TGTGCCAGTAGTTACCGGGACAGGGGAAGGAATGAGCAGTTCTTC. It encodes CASSYRDRGRNEQFF. The chain is built from TRBV19 and TRBJ2-1; 10 bases fit TRBD1. This CDR3 is built from 15 residues. CDR1 LNHDA and CDR2 SQIVND come from the germline V gene (reference sequence). The J segment lost 7 bases and the V segment lost 5 bases, leaving 8 bases of the junction unmatched.

The genes are TRBV5-1 and TRBJ1-1; maybe TRBD1 (6 bases). The length of the CDR3 is 15 residues. From germline, CDR1 is SGHRS and CDR2 YFSETQ. Between the trimmed V and J ends, which lost 5 bases and 5 bases, there was a span of 19 bases. CDR3: CASSYTSTGLTEAFF. Written as DNA, the CDR3 is TGCGCCAGCAGTTACACATCCACAGGGTTAACTGAAGCTTTCTTT.

The genes are TRBV28 and TRBJ1-1; D might be TRBD1 (5 bases). The CDR3 covers 15 residues. V lost 6 bases and J lost 1, with 15 bases in between. CDR1 and CDR2 from the germline V gene are MDHEN and SYDVKM. Written as DNA, the CDR3 is TGTGCCAGCAGGACCGACCGGGGGGAGAACACTGAAGCTTTCTTT. Translation gives CASRTDRGENTEAFF. Based on the CDR3 plus reference TRBV28 and TRBJ1-1, the full variable domain is DVKVTQSSRYLVKRTGEKVFLECVQDMDHENMFWYRQDPGLGLRLIYFSYDVKMKEKGDIPEGYSVSREKKERFSLILESASTNQTSMYLCASRTDRGENTEAFFGQGTRLTVV.

This clone was found a few times. The same CDR3 is also encoded by other DNA sequences in this sample. V usage is TRBV5-1 and J usage is TRBJ1-3; no clear D gene. This CDR3 is built from 13 residues. Germline lookup yields CDR1 SGHRS and CDR2 YFSETQ. The V gene lost 0 bases and the J gene lost 1 base, with 2 bases spanning the gap. CDR3 DNA: TGCGCCAGCAGCTTGGGTTCTGGAAACACCATATATTTT. This encodes CASSLGSGNTIYF.

This chain uses TRBV18 with TRBJ1-1; 7 positions match TRBD1. This CDR3 contains 15 residues. Looked up from germline, CDR1 is KGHSH and CDR2 is LQKENI. Trimming removed 6 bases from V and 0 bases from J; junction bases left unmatched: 7. This CDR3 is CASSPLGQLNTEAFF. CDR3 DNA sequence: TGTGCCAGCTCGCCATTGGGACAGCTGAACACTGAAGCTTTCTTT. Full variable domain (rest looked up from reference TRBV18 and TRBJ1-1): NAGVMQNPRHLVRRRGQEARLRCSPMKGHSHVYWYRQLPEEGLKFMVYLQKENIIDESGMPKERFSAEFPKEGPSILRIQQVVRGDSAAYFCASSPLGQLNTEAFFGQGTRLTVV.

The chain links TRBV19 to TRBJ2-5; 9 bases agree with TRBD2. Germline CDR1 is LNHDA and CDR2 is SQIVND (reference sequence). The CDR3 runs to 14 residues. V shed 6 bases, J shed 4 bases, and the junction held 6 bases outside the gene matches. The CDR3 is CASRISGSGETQYF. The CDR3 DNA follows: TGTGCCAGTAGAATTAGCGGGAGTGGAGAGACCCAGTACTTC. Using reference TRBV19 and TRBJ2-5 for the parts outside the CDR3, the full variable domain is DGGITQSPKYLFRKEGQNVTLSCEQNLNHDAMYWYRQDPGQGLRLIYYSQIVNDFQKGDIAEGYSVSREKKESFPLTVTSAQKNPTAFYLCASRISGSGETQYFGPGTRLLVL.

This rearrangement joins TRBV28 to TRBJ2-7; 11 bases agree with TRBD2. V shed 5 bases and J 1 base; nucleotides not matched to a gene: 22. Germline V CDR1 and CDR2: MDHEN, SYDVKM. The CDR3 is 21 amino acids. The CDR3 DNA reads as TGTGCCAGCAGTACGCTCGGACGTTGGGGGACTAGCGGAGGTCGTTCCTACGAGCAGTACTTC. Protein sequence: CASSTLGRWGTSGGRSYEQYF.

This sequence joins TRBV10-3 and TRBJ2-7; D not certain. The germline V gene has CDR1 ENHRY and CDR2 SYGVKD. Trimming took off 1 base at V and 5 bases at J, with 3 bases between the two ends. The CDR3 has 11 amino acids. The CDR3 nucleotides read TGTGCCATCAGTGAGTTCAACGAGCAGTACTTC. As protein: CAISEFNEQYF.

With respect to this clone: This CDR3 is also generated by other DNA sequences in the sample. The chain uses TRBV5-1 and TRBJ2-5; TRBD2 agrees at 9 bases. Per the germline V gene, CDR1 is SGHRS and CDR2 is YFSETQ. CDR3 length: 13 amino acids. Germline trimming cut 2 bases from V and 4 bases from J; bases unmatched to any gene: 0. CDR3 residues: CASSLAGGETQYF. The CDR3 DNA is TGCGCCAGCAGCTTAGCGGGAGGAGAGACCCAGTACTTC.